The entry below describes one T cell receptor beta chain. Its antigen is unidentified. The data originate from a study of OX40 agonist ivuxolimab in advanced cancers. Profiling relied on immunoSEQ multiplex PCR, and the TCRdb table lists in-frame clones only, not all of them. The sample shows 55,000 to 70,000 clones, around four fifths of them seen only once. Whole-study findings and limits: At doses 0.1 to 3.0 mg/kg, CD4+ and CD8+ clones expanded. Patients with a partial response at 0.1-3.0 mg/kg had among the lowest clonal expansion.

The CDR3 is made up of 15 amino acids. Trimming cost V 2 bases and J 2 bases; bases outside gene matches: 3. The germline V gene has CDR1 MDHEN and CDR2 SYDVKM. Autoimmune disease history or systemic immunosuppression disqualified patients. Blood specimens came from baseline, cycle 4 day 1, and cycle 7 day 1. This specimen consisted of CD4+ or CD8+ T cells sorted from blood, obtained in a trial of the OX40 agonist ivuxolimab. This clonotype originated in an adult with an advanced solid tumor such as melanoma, head and neck, liver or kidney cancer. This chain uses TRBV28 with TRBJ2-7; 10 bases map to TRBD1. CDR3 sequence (DNA): TGTGCCAGCAGTTTACGGACAGGGGGGGCCTACGAGCAGTACTTC. Its protein is CASSLRTGGAYEQYF.